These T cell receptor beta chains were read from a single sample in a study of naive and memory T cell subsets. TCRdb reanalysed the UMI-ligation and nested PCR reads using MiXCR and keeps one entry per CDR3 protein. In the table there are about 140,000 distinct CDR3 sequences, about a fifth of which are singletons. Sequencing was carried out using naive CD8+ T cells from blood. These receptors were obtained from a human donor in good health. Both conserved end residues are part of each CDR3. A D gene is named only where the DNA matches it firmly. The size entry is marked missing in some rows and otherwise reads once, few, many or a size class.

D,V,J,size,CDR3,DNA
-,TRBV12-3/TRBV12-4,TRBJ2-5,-,CASSFTETQYF,TGTGCCAGCAGTTTTACTGAGACCCAGTACTTC
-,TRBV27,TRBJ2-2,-,CASSTGAGTGELFF,TGTGCCAGCAGTACAGGGGCGGGGACCGGGGAGCTGTTTTTT
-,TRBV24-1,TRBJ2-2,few,CATSDSGTLDTGELFF,TGTGCCACCAGTGATTCAGGTACCTTGGACACCGGGGAGCTGTTTTTT
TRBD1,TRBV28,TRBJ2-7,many,CASSQWTGADHEQYF,TGTGCCAGCAGTCAATGGACAGGGGCTGACCACGAGCAGTACTTC
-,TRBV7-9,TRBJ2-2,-,CASSFLTPNTGELFF,TGTGCCAGCAGCTTTCTGACACCCAACACCGGGGAGCTGTTTTTT
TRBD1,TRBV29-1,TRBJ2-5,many,CSVDTGGSFPQYF,TGCAGCGTTGATACAGGGGGGAGTTTTCCCCAGTACTTC
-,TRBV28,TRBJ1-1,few,CASSPTPPGVEAFF,TGTGCCAGCAGTCCGACCCCTCCGGGGGTTGAAGCTTTCTTT
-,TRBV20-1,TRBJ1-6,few,CSARDAAVYSPLHF,TGCAGTGCTAGAGATGCCGCCGTGTATTCACCCCTCCACTTT
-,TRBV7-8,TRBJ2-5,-,CASSLELRQIQETQYF,TGTGCCAGCAGCTTAGAACTAAGGCAGATCCAAGAGACCCAGTACTTC
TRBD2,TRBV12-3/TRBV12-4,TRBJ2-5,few,CASSASGVVAGFSQETQYF,TGTGCCAGCAGTGCGAGCGGGGTAGTAGCGGGATTTTCCCAAGAGACCCAGTACTTC
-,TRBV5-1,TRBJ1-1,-,CASSLYEGGNTEAFF,TGCGCCAGCAGCTTATATGAGGGGGGGAACACTGAAGCTTTCTTT
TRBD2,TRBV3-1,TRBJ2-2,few,CASSQASGGDTGELFF,TGTGCCAGCAGCCAAGCGAGCGGGGGAGACACCGGGGAGCTGTTTTTT
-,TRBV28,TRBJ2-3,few,CASTLDVAVDTDTQYF,TGTGCCAGCACCCTAGATGTAGCCGTGGACACAGATACGCAGTATTTT
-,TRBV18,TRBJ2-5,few,CASSPVGGTDQETQYF,TGTGCCAGCTCACCGGTTGGGGGGACGGACCAAGAGACCCAGTACTTC
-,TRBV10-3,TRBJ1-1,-,CAISDRRVGTEAFF,TGTGCCATCAGTGATCGGCGGGTCGGCACTGAAGCTTTCTTT
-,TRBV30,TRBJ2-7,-,CAWSVQSYEQYF,TGTGCCTGGAGTGTACAATCCTACGAGCAGTACTTC
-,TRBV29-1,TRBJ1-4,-,CSVETESERVDEKLFF,TGCAGCGTTGAAACGGAATCGGAACGGGTGGATGAAAAACTGTTTTTT
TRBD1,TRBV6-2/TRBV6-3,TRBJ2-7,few,CASSTHRPTGGNEQYF,TGTGCCAGCAGTACCCACCGACCGACAGGGGGCAACGAGCAGTACTTC
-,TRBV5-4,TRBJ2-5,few,CASGQETQYF,TGTGCCAGTGGACAAGAGACCCAGTACTTC
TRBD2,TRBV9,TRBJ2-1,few,CASSVEVFGGRNEQFF,TGTGCCAGCAGCGTAGAGGTCTTTGGCGGGAGAAATGAGCAGTTCTTC
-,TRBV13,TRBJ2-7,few,CASSAESAYEQYF,TGTGCCAGCAGCGCCGAATCGGCCTACGAGCAGTACTTC
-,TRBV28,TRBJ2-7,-,CATLGEGGLTPYEQYF,TGTGCCACCCTCGGGGAGGGGGGCCTTACCCCCTACGAGCAGTACTTC
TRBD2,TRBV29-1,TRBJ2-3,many,CSVGEPGLGGTDTQYF,TGCAGCGTTGGGGAACCGGGACTAGGGGGGACAGATACGCAGTATTTT
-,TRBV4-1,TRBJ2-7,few,CASSPSKGPTYEQYF,TGCGCCAGCAGCCCGTCGAAAGGGCCAACCTACGAGCAGTACTTC
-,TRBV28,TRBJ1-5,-,CASSLIQGLQPQHF,TGTGCCAGCAGTTTAATCCAGGGCCTTCAGCCCCAGCATTTT
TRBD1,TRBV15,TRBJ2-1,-,CATSRTLDRSYNEQFF,TGTGCCACCAGCAGAACACTGGACAGGTCCTACAATGAGCAGTTCTTC
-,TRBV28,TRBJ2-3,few,CASSPLGGVVADTQYF,TGTGCCAGCAGCCCCCTAGGGGGGGTGGTCGCAGATACGCAGTATTTT
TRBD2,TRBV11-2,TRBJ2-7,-,CASSSEPTSGSAYEQYF,TGTGCCAGCAGCTCGGAGCCCACTAGCGGGAGCGCCTACGAGCAGTACTTC
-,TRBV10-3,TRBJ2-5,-,CAIRQDLQETQYF,TGTGCCATCAGACAGGACTTACAAGAGACCCAGTACTTC
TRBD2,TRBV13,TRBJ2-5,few,CASSLAGLAGVGETQYF,TGTGCCAGCAGCTTAGCCGGACTAGCGGGAGTGGGGGAGACCCAGTACTTC
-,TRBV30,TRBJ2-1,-,CAWNRPHEQFF,TGTGCCTGGAATCGGCCCCATGAGCAGTTCTTC
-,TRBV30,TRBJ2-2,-,CAWNSANTGELFF,TGTGCCTGGAATTCCGCGAACACCGGGGAGCTGTTTTTT
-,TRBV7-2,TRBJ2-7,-,CASSLAADFYEQYF,TGTGCCAGCAGCTTAGCCGCCGACTTCTACGAGCAGTACTTC
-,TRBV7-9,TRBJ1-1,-,CASSLGGHVDAFF,TGTGCCAGCAGCTTAGGAGGACACGTCGATGCTTTCTTT
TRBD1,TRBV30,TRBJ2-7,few,CAWAWDRAYEQYF,TGTGCCTGGGCCTGGGACAGAGCCTACGAGCAGTACTTC
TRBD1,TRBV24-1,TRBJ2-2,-,CATSELGQGDGELFF,TGTGCCACCAGTGAACTGGGACAGGGGGACGGGGAGCTGTTTTTT
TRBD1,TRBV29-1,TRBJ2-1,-,CSVDPGTGNEQFF,TGCAGCGTTGACCCCGGGACAGGGAATGAGCAGTTCTTC
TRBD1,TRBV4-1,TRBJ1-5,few,CASSQVRQGAKSNQPQHF,TGCGCCAGCAGCCAAGTAAGGCAGGGGGCAAAAAGCAATCAGCCCCAGCATTTT
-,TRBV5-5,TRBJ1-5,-,CASSLADSKNQPQHF,TGTGCCAGCAGCTTGGCGGACAGCAAAAATCAGCCCCAGCATTTT
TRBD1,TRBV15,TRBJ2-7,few,CATSSVDDGTGAYEQYF,TGTGCCACCAGCAGCGTCGACGACGGGACAGGGGCCTACGAGCAGTACTTC
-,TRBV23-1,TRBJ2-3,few,CASSQTSKTLATRSSTDTQYF,TGCGCCAGCAGTCAGACCTCTAAGACTCTGGCGACTCGGTCTAGCACAGATACGCAGTATTTT
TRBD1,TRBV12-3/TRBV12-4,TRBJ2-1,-,CASRIATGGRYNEQFF,TGTGCCAGCAGAATAGCGACAGGGGGGAGATACAATGAGCAGTTCTTC
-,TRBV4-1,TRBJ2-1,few,CASRTAISSYNEQFF,TGCGCCAGCAGGACAGCTATCAGCTCCTACAATGAGCAGTTCTTC
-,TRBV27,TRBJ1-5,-,CASSYIGDQPQHF,TGTGCCAGCAGCTATATCGGGGATCAGCCCCAGCATTTT
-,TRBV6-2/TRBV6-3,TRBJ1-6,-,CASSKGSPLHF,TGTGCCAGCAGCAAGGGTTCACCCCTCCACTTT
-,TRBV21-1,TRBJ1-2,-,CASSMWAEYGYGYTF,TGTGCCAGCAGCATGTGGGCGGAGTACGGCTATGGCTACACCTTC
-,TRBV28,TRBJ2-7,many,CASSFGGRTYEQYF,TGTGCCAGCAGTTTTGGGGGTAGGACCTACGAGCAGTACTTC
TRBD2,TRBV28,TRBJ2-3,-,CASSLNPAGGTDTQYF,TGTGCCAGCAGTTTGAACCCTGCGGGAGGCACAGATACGCAGTATTTT
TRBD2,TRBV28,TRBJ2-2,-,CASSRLAGGPQNTGELFF,TGTGCCAGCAGTCGACTAGCGGGAGGGCCTCAGAACACCGGGGAGCTGTTTTTT
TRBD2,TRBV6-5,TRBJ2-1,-,CASSYSAYEREVSSSYNEQFF,TGTGCCAGCAGTTACTCGGCGTATGAGCGGGAGGTTAGTTCCTCCTACAATGAGCAGTTCTTC
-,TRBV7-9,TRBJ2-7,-,CASSLDAGGPPSYEQYF,TGTGCCAGCAGCTTAGACGCTGGCGGGCCGCCTTCCTACGAGCAGTACTTC
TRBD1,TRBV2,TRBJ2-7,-,CASTDGTGQTYEQYF,TGTGCCAGCACCGACGGGACAGGCCAAACCTACGAGCAGTACTTC
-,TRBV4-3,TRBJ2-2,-,CASSQDLVGSGTGELFF,TGCGCCAGCAGCCAAGATCTGGTAGGGAGTGGCACCGGGGAGCTGTTTTTT
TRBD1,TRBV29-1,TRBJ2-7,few,CSVDDRGSEQYF,TGCAGCGTTGATGACAGGGGCAGCGAGCAGTACTTC
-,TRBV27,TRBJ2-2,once,CASNPGPNTGELFF,TGTGCCAGCAATCCAGGACCGAACACCGGGGAGCTGTTTTTT